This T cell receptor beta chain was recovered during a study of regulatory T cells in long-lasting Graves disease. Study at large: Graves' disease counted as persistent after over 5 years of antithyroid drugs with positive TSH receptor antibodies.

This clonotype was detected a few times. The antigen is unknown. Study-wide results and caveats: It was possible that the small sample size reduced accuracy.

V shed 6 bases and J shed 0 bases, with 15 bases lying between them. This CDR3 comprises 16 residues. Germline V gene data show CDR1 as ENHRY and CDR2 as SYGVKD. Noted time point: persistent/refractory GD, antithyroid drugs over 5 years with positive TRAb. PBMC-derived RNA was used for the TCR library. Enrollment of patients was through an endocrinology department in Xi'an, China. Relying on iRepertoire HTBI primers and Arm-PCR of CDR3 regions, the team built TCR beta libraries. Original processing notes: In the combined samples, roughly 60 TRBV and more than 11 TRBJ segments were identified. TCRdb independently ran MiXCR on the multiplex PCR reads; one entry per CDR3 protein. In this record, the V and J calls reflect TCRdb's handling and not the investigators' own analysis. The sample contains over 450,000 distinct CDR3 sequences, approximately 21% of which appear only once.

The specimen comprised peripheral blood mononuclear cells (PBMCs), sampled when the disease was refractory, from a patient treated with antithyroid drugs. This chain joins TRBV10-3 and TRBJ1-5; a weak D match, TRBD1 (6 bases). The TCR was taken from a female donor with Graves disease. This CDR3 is CAIRLGRQVSNQPQHF. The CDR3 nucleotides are TGTGCCATCAGGCTCGGACGACAGGTTAGCAATCAGCCCCAGCATTTT.